Below, 26 T cell receptor beta chains from the same sample are listed, as sequenced in a study of cytomegalovirus exposure and HLA in healthy donors. Primers for the PCR totalled 60 Vbeta and 13 Jbeta. The repertoire was sequenced with immunoSEQ multiplex PCR; TCRdb's copy has only in-frame clones and lacks some. Found here are 150,000 to 200,000 clones; the top ten clones hold under 6.5%. Sequencing was carried out using PBMCs. The receptor source for this set is a man younger than 45 in good health and CMV-seronegative.

The rearrangement joins TRBV19 to TRBJ1-5, with 8 bases lining up with TRBD1. CDR1 LNHDA and CDR2 SQIVND come from the germline V gene (reference sequence). J gave up 9 bases and V 7 bases, and 8 bases lay outside the gene matches. The CDR3 runs 13 residues. Here the CDR3 reads CASMGTGGGPQHF. The CDR3 nucleotides are TGTGCCAGTATGGGGACAGGCGGCGGGCCCCAGCATTTT.

V and J are TRBV11-3 and TRBJ2-5; the D is unclear. Germline V gene lookup returns CDR1 SGHNT and CDR2 YENEEA. The CDR3 consists of 13 residues. Between the trimmed V and J ends, which lost 2 bases and 2 bases, there was a span of 6 bases. In nucleotides, the CDR3 is TGTGCCAGCAGCTTAACATCTCAAGAGACCCAGTACTTC. It is translated as CASSLTSQETQYF.

V and J are TRBV28 and TRBJ2-7, with 7 bases fitting TRBD1. The CDR3 spans 14 residues. Trimming took 10 bases from V and 0 from J; bases not matched to a gene: 9. Germline CDR1 is MDHEN and CDR2 is SYDVKM. CDR3 sequence reads: CATAYRGNSYEQYF. The CDR3 DNA sequence: TGTGCCACTGCTTACAGGGGAAACTCCTACGAGCAGTACTTC.

The rearrangement links TRBV2 to TRBJ2-5, with D hard to call. The V gene lost 6 bases and the J gene lost 1 base, with 3 bases spanning the gap. There are 11 residues in the CDR3. Germline V CDR1 and CDR2: SNHLY, FYNNEI. CDR3 loop: CASRAQETQYF. In nucleotides, the CDR3 is TGTGCCAGCAGGGCCCAAGAGACCCAGTACTTC. The full variable domain, rest sourced from reference TRBV2 and TRBJ2-5, is EPEVTQTPSHQVTQMGQEVILRCVPISNHLYFYWYRQILGQKVEFLVSFYNNEISEKSEIFDDQFSVERPDGSNFTLKIRSTKLEDSAMYFCASRAQETQYFGPGTRLLVL.

CDR3 DNA: TGTGCCATCAGTGTGGAGGGGAGCGGGGAGCTGTTTTTT. It translates to CAISVEGSGELFF. The chain carries TRBV10-3 and TRBJ2-2; D is perhaps TRBD2 (6 bases). CDR1 and CDR2 (germline): ENHRY, SYGVKD. The CDR3 contains 13 residues. The V gene lost 4 bases and the J gene lost 7 bases, with 10 bases spanning the gap.

The chain uses TRBV23-1 and TRBJ2-6; D gene unclear. TRBV23-1 is an open reading frame whose function is uncertain. The CDR3 sequence is 19 residues long. Between the trimmed V and J ends, which lost 0 bases and 0 bases, there was a span of 15 bases. This CDR3 reads CASSQSRSSLYSGANVLTF. The CDR3 DNA follows: TGCGCCAGCAGTCAATCACGGTCTTCCCTCTACTCTGGGGCCAACGTCCTGACTTTC.

CDR3 DNA sequence: TGTGCCAGCAGCTTATGGGCCACAGGAGCTTCCTACGAGCAGTACTTC. The encoded protein is CASSLWATGASYEQYF. The chain carries TRBV7-2 and TRBJ2-5; weak D call: TRBD1 (5 bases). Matching the DNA end better, TRBJ2-7 makes the J call doubtful. The CDR3 loop spans 16 amino acids. Germline V gene data show CDR1 as SGHTA and CDR2 as FQGNSA.

The chain joins TRBV19 to TRBJ2-1; TRBD2 agrees at 9 bases. Looked up from germline, CDR1 is LNHDA and CDR2 is SQIVND (reference sequence). This CDR3 has 16 amino acids. V was pared by 1 base and J by 8 bases, with 9 bases of the junction left unmatched. CDR3 residues: CASSIGGSGSDDEQFF. The CDR3, as DNA: TGTGCCAGTAGTATAGGAGGTAGCGGGAGCGACGATGAGCAGTTCTTC.

This chain uses TRBV5-4 with TRBJ2-7; 9 bases fit TRBD1. V lost 4 bases, J lost 6 bases, and 5 bases stayed unmatched. The CDR3 covers 13 residues. CDR1 is SGHNT, CDR2 YYREEE, per germline (reference sequence). CDR3 sequence reads: CASSHDRGSEQYF. The CDR3 DNA is TGTGCCAGCAGCCACGACAGGGGGAGCGAGCAGTACTTC.

The chain joins TRBV11-1 to TRBJ1-4; D possibly corresponds to TRBD1 (5 bases). In germline, CDR1 is SGHAT, CDR2 FQDESV (reference sequence). The CDR3 has 14 amino acids. V dropped 2 bases and J dropped 8 bases, with 12 bases sitting between them. CDR3 coding DNA: TGTGCCAGCAGCTTAAGTCTTGACAGCGAAAAACTGTTTTTT. Protein: CASSLSLDSEKLFF.

This chain connects TRBV5-3 to TRBJ1-6; 11 positions match TRBD1. TRBV5-3 is noted as an ORF with a role that remains uncertain. This CDR3 is built from 14 residues. V trimming: 8 bases; J trimming: 7 bases; junction bases outside the gene matches: 5. The CDR3 spells CAREGQGGNSPLHF. The DNA of the CDR3 is TGTGCCAGGGAGGGACAGGGGGGGAATTCACCCCTCCACTTT.

The CDR3 DNA reads as TGTGCCAGCAGTTCCACCTACGCAGGGGGCGCTTATGAAGCTTTCTTT. It encodes CASSSTYAGGAYEAFF. The chain has TRBV27 and TRBJ1-1; 8 bases are a match to TRBD1. The CDR3 spans 16 residues. V was pared by 4 bases and J by 7 bases, with 14 bases of the junction left unmatched. CDR1 and CDR2 from the germline V gene are MNHEY and SMNVEV (reference sequence).

This chain connects TRBV20-1 to TRBJ2-7; D unresolved. The V gene's germline CDR1 is DFQATT and CDR2 SNEGSKA (reference sequence). This CDR3 region has 11 residues. The ends were cut back, 4 bases at V and 10 bases at J, with 14 bases in the middle. The CDR3, as DNA: TGCAGTGCTATCCTTTTAAGCTCCCAGTACTTC. Encoded protein: CSAILLSSQYF.

The chain recombines TRBV11-3 with TRBJ2-7; 10 bases align to TRBD1. Germline trimming cut 3 bases from V and 3 bases from J; bases unmatched to any gene: 5. The CDR3 is 15 residues long. Germline V lookup: CDR1 SGHNT, CDR2 YENEEA. CDR3 bases: TGTGCCAGCAGCTTCGGGGGGACAGGGGTCTACGAGCAGTACTTC. It is translated as CASSFGGTGVYEQYF.

The V gene is TRBV5-1, the J gene TRBJ2-1; D uncertain. The germline gives CDR1 SGHRS, CDR2 YFSETQ. The CDR3 covers 15 residues. With 4 bases removed from V and 6 bases from J, the gap between germline ends came to 17 bases. The CDR3 bases are TGCGCCAGCAGCGCCGGTGACCGGTGGGCCAATGAGCAGTTCTTC. Translating it yields CASSAGDRWANEQFF.

The rearrangement joins TRBV4-1 to TRBJ2-7; D perhaps matches TRBD2 (5 bases). The CDR3 runs 15 residues. Per germline, CDR1 MGHRA and CDR2 YSYEKL. The ends were cut back, 1 base at V and 1 base at J, with 11 bases in the middle. CDR3 nucleotide sequence: TGCGCCAGCAGCCAAGGAGCGGCTGCGTCCTACGAGCAGTACTTC. Protein: CASSQGAAASYEQYF.

The V and J genes are TRBV7-9 and TRBJ2-1, with 10 bases aligning to TRBD2. V lost 5 bases, J lost 4 bases, and 8 bases stayed unmatched. The CDR3 sequence is 16 residues long. CDR1 SEHNR and CDR2 FQNEAQ come from the germline V gene (reference sequence). DNA for the CDR3: TGTGCCAGCAGCCCATCAGGACTAGCGGCTTACAATGAGCAGTTCTTC. Translating gives CASSPSGLAAYNEQFF.

V usage is TRBV4-3 and J usage is TRBJ2-2, with D maybe TRBD2 (6 bases). This CDR3 is built from 16 residues. The germline V and J ends were trimmed by 3 bases and 6 bases, with 17 bases remaining between them. The germline CDR1 and CDR2 sequences are LGHNA and YSLEER. This CDR3 is CASSQVGGITPGELFF. The CDR3 DNA reads as TGCGCCAGCAGCCAGGTCGGAGGGATTACACCCGGGGAGCTGTTTTTT.

This chain joins TRBV27 and TRBJ2-7; 10 nucleotides match TRBD2. CDR3 size: 14 residues. J gave up 5 bases and V 5 bases, and 6 bases lay outside the gene matches. Germline V lookup: CDR1 MNHEY, CDR2 SMNVEV (reference sequence). CDR3 nucleotides: TGTGCCAGCAGTCTGGCTAGCGGGAGAAACGAGCAGTACTTC. It codes for CASSLASGRNEQYF.

V usage is TRBV2 and J usage is TRBJ1-2; a weak D match, TRBD1 (6 bases). The CDR3 covers 15 residues. V was trimmed by 5 bases and J by 4 bases, leaving 17 bases between them. Germline V lookup: CDR1 SNHLY, CDR2 FYNNEI. CDR3 sequence reads: CASSPRTEPAYGYTF. The CDR3 nucleotides are TGTGCCAGCAGTCCCCGGACAGAGCCCGCCTATGGCTACACCTTC.

J is TRBJ2-1 and V is TRBV29-1, with 9 positions matching TRBD2. The length of the CDR3 is 15 residues. V shed 3 bases, J shed 6 bases, and the junction held 9 bases outside the gene matches. Germline V lookup: CDR1 SQVTM, CDR2 ANQGSEA. The CDR3, as DNA: TGCAGCGTTGATGGGGTAGCGGGAGATCTCAATGAGCAGTTCTTC. Translation: CSVDGVAGDLNEQFF.

With respect to this clone: No DNA is shown, since the ends of the CDR3 on it are uncertain; the CDR3 is the one TCRdb lists. V is TRBV7-9 and J is TRBJ1-2. The CDR3 length equals 12 residues, ends included. The germline V gene encodes CDR1 SEHNR and CDR2 FQNEAQ (reference sequence). CDR3: CASSSFGKGSGF.

The chain has TRBV10-1 and TRBJ2-7; a possible D gene is TRBD1 (6 bases). The V gene's germline CDR1 is WNHNN and CDR2 SYGVQD (reference sequence). There are 14 residues in the CDR3. With 0 bases removed from V and 3 bases from J, the gap between germline ends came to 9 bases. The CDR3 DNA reads as TGCGCCAGCAGTGAGTCTGGCAGGGGCTACGAGCAGTACTTC. Its translation is CASSESGRGYEQYF.

The CDR3: CAWRPGTVNEKLFF. CDR3 DNA: TGTGCCTGGAGACCCGGGACAGTTAATGAAAAACTGTTTTTT. The chain carries TRBV30 and TRBJ1-4, with TRBD1 matching 7 bases. The CDR3 covers 14 residues. V shed 3 bases, J shed 4 bases, and the junction held 5 bases outside the gene matches. CDR1 and CDR2 (germline): GTSNPN, SVGIG (reference sequence). Using reference TRBV30 and TRBJ1-4 for the parts outside the CDR3, the full variable domain is SQTIHQWPATLVQPVGSPLSLECTVEGTSNPNLYWYRQAAGRGLQLLFYSVGIGQISSEVPQNLSASRPQDRQFILSSKKLLLSDSGFYLCAWRPGTVNEKLFFGSGTQLSVL.

This chain uses TRBV6-5 with TRBJ1-1, with D possibly TRBD1 on 6 matching bases. Germline-derived CDR1 and CDR2 are MNHEY and SVGAGI. V gave up 10 bases and J gave up 9 bases, with 21 bases separating them. The CDR3 length is 13 residues. The CDR3 loop is CATVRGGGRQAFF. The CDR3 coding sequence is TGTGCCACCGTGAGGGGAGGGGGAAGGCAAGCTTTCTTT.

J is TRBJ2-3 and V is TRBV7-3; TRBD2 agrees at 12 bases. Germline V gene lookup returns CDR1 SGHTA and CDR2 FQGTGA. This CDR3 comprises 17 residues. V was pared by 5 bases and J by 4 bases, with 10 bases of the junction left unmatched. CDR3 in DNA: TGTGCCAGCAGCCCTCGCCGACTAGCGGGAGTGTCAGATACGCAGTATTTT. Translation gives CASSPRRLAGVSDTQYF.